These 20 T cell receptor beta chains were sequenced from one sample in a study of cytomegalovirus exposure and HLA in healthy donors listed by TCRdb under 2017. The protocol used for the library was the immunoSEQ multiplex PCR assay. What TCRdb holds here is the immuneACCESS table cut down to in-frame rearrangements. Part of the clones is not present; checked against another copy, under half of the missing clones reflect an unresolved V gene, and the others are unexplained. For this sample there are 150,000 to 200,000 clones; approximately 89% appear just once. About 9.3% of the sample goes to the ten largest clones. Specimen: PBMCs. The receptor source for this set is a young woman in good health and CMV-seropositive.

V usage is TRBV11-3 and J usage is TRBJ2-1, with TRBD2 identical over 13 bases. V lost 5 bases to trimming and J lost 7 bases; unmatched junction nucleotides: 8. Per the germline V gene, CDR1 is SGHNT and CDR2 is YENEEA. This CDR3 is 16 amino acids long. The chain's CDR3 is CASSPRLAGGRNEQFF. The CDR3 DNA reads TGTGCCAGCAGCCCCCGACTAGCGGGAGGTCGGAATGAGCAGTTCTTC.

The chain recombines TRBV9 with TRBJ1-1; D unresolved. Per germline, CDR1 SGDLS and CDR2 YYNGEE. This CDR3 spans 18 amino acids. V gave up 3 bases and J gave up 0 bases, with 21 bases separating them. The CDR3 DNA reads TGTGCCAGCAGCGCAGTTCGGGGAATCCCGCCTATGAACACTGAAGCTTTCTTT. Residues: CASSAVRGIPPMNTEAFF.

This sequence joins TRBV7-9 and TRBJ1-1; 7 bases are shared with TRBD1. CDR1 and CDR2 from the germline V gene are SEHNR and FQNEAQ (reference sequence). The CDR3 has 14 residues. J lost 6 bases, V lost 2 bases, and 6 bases had no gene match. CDR3 loop: CASSLRLQGPEAFF. The CDR3 DNA reads TGTGCCAGCAGCTTACGATTACAGGGGCCTGAAGCTTTCTTT.

A word on this clone: At one boundary the junction diverges from the germline segment, which might be a read error. The chain employs TRBV29-1 and TRBJ2-3, with D uncertain. The CDR3 spans 13 residues. CDR1 and CDR2 (germline): SQVTM, ANQGSEA. CDR3 in amino acids: CLVSRINTDTQYF. The CDR3 nucleotides read TGTCTCGTGTCCAGGATTAACACAGATACGCAGTATTTT.

This chain connects TRBV7-3 to TRBJ2-1, with unresolved D. This CDR3 comprises 15 residues. CDR1 SGHTA and CDR2 FQGTGA come from the germline V gene. The V end lost 5 bases, the J end lost 0 bases, and 11 bases lay between the germline ends. The CDR3 DNA reads TGTGCCAGCAGCCTAATTGTGAGCTCCTACAATGAGCAGTTCTTC. Encoded protein: CASSLIVSSYNEQFF.

CDR3 region: CASSIRTSGDQNIQYF. CDR3 nucleotide sequence: TGTGCCAGTAGTATTAGGACTAGCGGGGACCAAAACATTCAGTACTTC. This chain connects TRBV19 to TRBJ2-4; the match to TRBD2 covers 12 bases. CDR3 size: 16 residues. Per germline, CDR1 LNHDA and CDR2 SQIVND (reference sequence). With V trimmed by 3 bases and J by 5 bases, 5 bases remained unmatched.

The V gene is TRBV28, the J gene TRBJ1-2, with 7 bases that match TRBD1. The CDR3 covers 15 residues. The germline V gene encodes CDR1 MDHEN and CDR2 SYDVKM. The trim removed 6 bases at V and 2 bases at J, leaving 9 bases unmatched. The CDR3 DNA is TGTGCCAGCAGCTCAGGGACAGTAGCAAACTATGGCTACACCTTC. As protein: CASSSGTVANYGYTF.

The CDR3 is CASTLGRGSDTEAFF. The CDR3 region has the DNA TGTGCCAGCACCCTAGGCAGGGGGTCAGATACTGAAGCTTTCTTT. This sequence joins TRBV7-9 and TRBJ1-1; the match to TRBD1 covers 7 bases. The V segment lost 7 bases and the J segment 5 bases; nucleotides outside the gene matches: 13. The CDR3 consists of 15 residues. The germline gives CDR1 SEHNR, CDR2 FQNEAQ (reference sequence).

The V and J genes are TRBV7-2 and TRBJ1-5; D call uncertain. This CDR3 is 15 amino acids long. Trimming stripped 2 bases from V and 1 base from J, with 9 bases between. In germline, CDR1 is SGHTA, CDR2 FQGNSA. The CDR3 coding sequence is TGTGCCAGCAGCTTACGATCGGGGAGCAATCAGCCCCAGCATTTT. This sequence encodes CASSLRSGSNQPQHF.

V usage is TRBV5-6 and J usage is TRBJ2-2; D ambiguous. Looked up from germline, CDR1 is SGHDT and CDR2 is YYEEEE. This CDR3 region has 18 residues. The V gene lost 0 bases and the J gene lost 1 base, with 16 bases spanning the gap. CDR3 residues: CASSLVGSLFLNTGELFF. The CDR3, as DNA: TGTGCCAGCAGCTTGGTCGGGTCCTTATTTTTGAACACCGGGGAGCTGTTTTTT.

This clone has more than one count but fewer than ten. J is TRBJ1-2 and V is TRBV4-2; D remains ambiguous. Germline assignment: CDR1 LGHNA and CDR2 YNFKEQ. The V end lost 1 base, the J end lost 3 bases, and 12 bases lay between the germline ends. The CDR3 is made up of 15 amino acids. CDR3 in amino acids: CASSQVTTGYYGYTF. For the CDR3, the DNA is TGTGCCAGCAGCCAAGTGACTACTGGGTACTATGGCTACACCTTC.

The CDR3 DNA reads as TGTGCCAGCAAGGTAGGGGCCATCACCGGGGAGCTGTTTTTT. Protein product: CASKVGAITGELFF. V is TRBV27 and J is TRBJ2-2, with D possibly being TRBD1 (5 bases). CDR3 length equals 14 residues. With 7 bases removed from V and 4 bases from J, the gap between germline ends came to 13 bases. CDR1 and CDR2 from the germline V gene are MNHEY and SMNVEV (reference sequence).

This chain joins TRBV10-1 and TRBJ2-5; tentative D call: TRBD2 (5 bases). V dropped 0 bases and J dropped 7 bases, with 9 bases sitting between them. Germline CDR1 WNHNN, CDR2 SYGVQD (reference sequence). This CDR3 spans 13 amino acids. The CDR3 DNA reads TGCGCCAGCAGTGAGTCAATAGAGGGGACCCAGTACTTC. Translating gives CASSESIEGTQYF.

This chain joins TRBV19 and TRBJ1-5, with 9 bases lining up with TRBD1. V was clipped by 3 bases and J by 2 bases; unmatched bases: 8. The CDR3 has 17 amino acids. From germline, CDR1 is LNHDA and CDR2 SQIVND (reference sequence). The CDR3 spells CASSIFGGQGGNQPQHF. As DNA, the CDR3 is TGTGCCAGTAGTATCTTTGGGGGACAGGGAGGCAATCAGCCCCAGCATTTT.

CDR3: CASSIYGNTIYF. For the CDR3, the DNA is TGTGCCAGTAGTATATATGGAAACACCATATATTTT. The V gene is TRBV19, the J gene TRBJ1-3; no firm D call. Germline CDR1 is LNHDA and CDR2 is SQIVND (reference sequence). V gave up 2 bases and J gave up 3 bases, with 2 bases separating them. The CDR3 contains 12 residues.

This clone came up a few times. V is TRBV28 and J is TRBJ2-7; a possible D gene is TRBD1 (5 bases). CDR1 is MDHEN and CDR2 is SYDVKM in the germline V gene. The CDR3 has 13 amino acids. The V and J ends lost 7 bases and 6 bases respectively, with 16 bases between them. Written as DNA, the CDR3 is TGTGCCAGCATAACTGACAGAACGCGCGAGCAGTACTTC. Translation: CASITDRTREQYF.

This clone was recorded a few times. V is TRBV2 and J is TRBJ1-2; possible D gene TRBD1, 5 bases. Germline-derived CDR1 and CDR2 are SNHLY and FYNNEI. Trimming took off 3 bases at V and 5 bases at J, with 10 bases between the two ends. CDR3 length: 13 amino acids. The chain's CDR3 is CASSDRADYGYTF. DNA for the CDR3: TGTGCCAGCAGTGACAGGGCCGATTATGGCTACACCTTC.

The chain carries TRBV5-8 and TRBJ2-3, with 8 positions matching TRBD1. CDR3 length: 15 amino acids. CDR1 is SGHTS, CDR2 YDEGEE, per germline. The junction had 6 bases not matched to a gene; V was cut back by 5 bases and J by 1 base. The CDR3 DNA is TGTGCCAGCAGTTTACCGGGACAGGGCACAGATACGCAGTATTTT. Its protein is CASSLPGQGTDTQYF.

The chain uses TRBV28 and TRBJ1-1; 8 bases line up with TRBD1. Germline V gene data show CDR1 as MDHEN and CDR2 as SYDVKM. This CDR3 has 14 residues. V shed 11 bases, J shed 0 bases, and the junction held 8 bases outside the gene matches. In DNA form, the CDR3 reads TGTGCCGGACGAACAGGGGGGATGAACACTGAAGCTTTCTTT. Translated: CAGRTGGMNTEAFF.

The V and J genes are TRBV19 and TRBJ1-2, with D possibly matching TRBD1 (5 bases). The CDR3 spans 16 residues. CDR1 is LNHDA and CDR2 is SQIVND in the germline V gene (reference sequence). V was clipped by 6 bases and J by 2 bases, with 19 bases between them. The CDR3 reads CASSSLDSSKNYGYTF. The DNA of the CDR3 is TGTGCCAGTAGCTCCCTTGACAGCTCTAAGAACTATGGCTACACCTTC.